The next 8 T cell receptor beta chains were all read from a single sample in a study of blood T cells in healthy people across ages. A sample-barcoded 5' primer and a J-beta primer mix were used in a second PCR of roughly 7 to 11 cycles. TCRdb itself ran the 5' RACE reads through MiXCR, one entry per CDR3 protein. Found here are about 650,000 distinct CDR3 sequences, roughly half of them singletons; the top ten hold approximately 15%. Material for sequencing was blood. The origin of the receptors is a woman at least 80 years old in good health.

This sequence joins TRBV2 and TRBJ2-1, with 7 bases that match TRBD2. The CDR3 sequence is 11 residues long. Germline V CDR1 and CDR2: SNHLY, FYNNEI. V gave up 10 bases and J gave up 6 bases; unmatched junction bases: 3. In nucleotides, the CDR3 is TGTGCCACCAAGCGGGGCAATGAGCAGTTCTTC. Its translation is CATKRGNEQFF.

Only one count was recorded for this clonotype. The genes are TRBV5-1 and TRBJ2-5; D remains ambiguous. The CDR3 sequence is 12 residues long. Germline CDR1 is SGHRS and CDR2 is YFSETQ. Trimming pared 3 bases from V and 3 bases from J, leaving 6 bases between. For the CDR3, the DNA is TGCGCCAGCAGCTCCGATGAAGAGACCCAGTACTTC. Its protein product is CASSSDEETQYF.

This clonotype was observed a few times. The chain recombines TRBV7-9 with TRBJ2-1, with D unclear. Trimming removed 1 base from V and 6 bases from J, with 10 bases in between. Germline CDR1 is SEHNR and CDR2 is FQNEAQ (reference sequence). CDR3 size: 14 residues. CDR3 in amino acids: CASSLGGSSNEQFF. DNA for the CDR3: TGTGCCAGCAGCTTAGGCGGATCGAGCAATGAGCAGTTCTTC.

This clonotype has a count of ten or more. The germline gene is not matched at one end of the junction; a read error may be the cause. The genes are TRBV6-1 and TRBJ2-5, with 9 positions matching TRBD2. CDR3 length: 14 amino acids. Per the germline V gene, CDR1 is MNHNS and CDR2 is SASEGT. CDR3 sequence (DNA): TGTGCCAGCAGGGAAGGGACTAGCAGGGAGACCCAGTACTTC. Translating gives CASREGTSRETQYF.

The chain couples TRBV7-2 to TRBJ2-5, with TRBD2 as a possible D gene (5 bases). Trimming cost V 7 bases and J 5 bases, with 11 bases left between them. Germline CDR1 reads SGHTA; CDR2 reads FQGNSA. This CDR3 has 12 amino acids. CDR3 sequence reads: CASTRSGETQYF. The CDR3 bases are TGTGCCAGCACCCGGTCGGGGGAGACCCAGTACTTC.

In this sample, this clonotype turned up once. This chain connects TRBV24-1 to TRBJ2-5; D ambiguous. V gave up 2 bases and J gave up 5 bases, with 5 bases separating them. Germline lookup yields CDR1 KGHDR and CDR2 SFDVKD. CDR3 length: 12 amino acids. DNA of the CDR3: TGTGCCACCAGTGATTATGGGGAGACCCAGTACTTC. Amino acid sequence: CATSDYGETQYF.

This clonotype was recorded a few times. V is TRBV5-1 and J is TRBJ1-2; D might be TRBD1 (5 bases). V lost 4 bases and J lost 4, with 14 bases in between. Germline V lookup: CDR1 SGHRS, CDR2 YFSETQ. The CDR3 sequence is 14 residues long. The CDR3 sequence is CASSPGASGYGYTF. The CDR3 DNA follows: TGCGCCAGCAGCCCCGGGGCCTCGGGCTATGGCTACACCTTC.

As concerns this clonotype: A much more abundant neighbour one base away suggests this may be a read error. The CDR3 protein is CASSPPKGGISYNEQFF. The CDR3 DNA reads TGTGCCAGCTCACCACCGAAGGGGGGCATCTCCTACAATGAGCAGTTCTTC. The chain carries TRBV18 and TRBJ2-1; D assignment may be TRBD1 or TRBD2 (6 bases each). Germline loops: CDR1 KGHSH, CDR2 LQKENI. V lost 0 bases, J lost 0 bases, and 12 bases lay in between. This CDR3 contains 17 residues.